This T cell receptor (beta chain) was documented in a study of blood T cells in healthy people across ages. Per the germline V gene, CDR1 is SEHNR and CDR2 is FQNEAQ (reference sequence). V was clipped by 11 bases and J by 0 bases, with 18 bases between them. The CDR3 covers 15 residues. Those donating, healthy Caucasian individuals from Russia, were aged roughly 6 to 90. Next came a second PCR, run for roughly 6 to 11 cycles, which used a sample-barcoded 5' primer along with a J-beta primer mix. One entry per CDR3 protein results from TCRdb running MiXCR on the 5' RACE reads. Among about 1.8 million distinct CDR3 sequences listed, 49% were seen once.

This chain joins TRBV7-9 and TRBJ2-3; D may be TRBD1 (5 bases). Sequenced: blood. This receptor was identified in a woman in her thirties or forties in good health. CDR3 amino acids: CALPVTASSTDTQYF. The CDR3 region has the DNA TGTGCCCTCCCCGTGACAGCATCTAGCACAGATACGCAGTATTTT.